Below, 31 T cell receptor beta chains from the same sample are listed, as sequenced in a study of T cell responses to AZD1222 COVID-19 vaccine. Generated by immunoSEQ multiplex PCR, the TCRdb table keeps only in-frame clones and is missing some. Altogether over 110,000 clones are present, around 90% being singletons, with the ten largest covering approximately 1.6%. The sequenced sample was peripheral blood, obtained 28 days after the second AZD1222 dose. These receptors were collected from an adult who received the AZD1222 COVID-19 vaccine.

The chain is built from TRBV9 and TRBJ1-1; D gene uncertain. This CDR3 is built from 14 residues. Trimming stripped 4 bases from V and 2 bases from J, with 12 bases between. Germline lookup yields CDR1 SGDLS and CDR2 YYNGEE. The CDR3 DNA reads TGTGCCAGCAGCCCACGCCAAGGAAACACTGAAGCTTTCTTT. Amino acid sequence: CASSPRQGNTEAFF. The full variable domain, its missing parts supplied by reference TRBV9 and TRBJ1-1, is DSGVTQTPKHLITATGQRVTLRCSPRSGDLSVYWYQQSLDQGLQFLIQYYNGEERAKGNILERFSAQQFPDLHSELNLSSLELGDSALYFCASSPRQGNTEAFFGQGTRLTVV.

The DNA for the CDR3 is TGTGCCAGCAGTTTATTTTGGACAGGGAACACCGGGGAGCTGTTTTTT. Its protein product is CASSLFWTGNTGELFF. The chain recombines TRBV28 with TRBJ2-2, with TRBD1 matching 7 bases. Looked up from germline, CDR1 is MDHEN and CDR2 is SYDVKM. Trimming removed 1 base from V and 1 base from J; junction bases left unmatched: 3. The CDR3 sequence is 16 residues long.

The J gene is TRBJ2-7, the V gene TRBV6-1, with 7 bases identical to TRBD2. Germline CDR1 is MNHNS and CDR2 is SASEGT. The J segment lost 3 bases and the V segment lost 1 base, leaving 6 bases of the junction unmatched. The CDR3 is made up of 15 amino acids. The CDR3 region has the DNA TGTGCCAGCAGTGAAGGGTCTAGCGGTCACTACGAGCAGTACTTC. Translation: CASSEGSSGHYEQYF.

This chain links TRBV24-1 with TRBJ2-2; D is undetermined. CDR1 is KGHDR and CDR2 is SFDVKD in the germline V gene. Trimming stripped 5 bases from V and 4 bases from J, with 10 bases between. CDR3 length: 14 residues. CDR3 bases: TGTGCCACCAGTGTGGCGCGGAGCACCGGGGAGCTGTTTTTT. It translates to CATSVARSTGELFF.

This sequence joins TRBV7-8 and TRBJ2-2; D assignment may be TRBD1 or TRBD2 (5 bases each). This CDR3 region has 12 residues. Per germline, CDR1 SGHVS and CDR2 FQNEAQ. Between the trimmed V and J ends, which lost 8 bases and 6 bases, there was a span of 10 bases. This CDR3 reads CASGGGPGELFF. The CDR3 nucleotides are TGTGCCAGCGGTGGGGGACCCGGGGAGCTGTTTTTT.

The chain recombines TRBV4-2 with TRBJ1-5; D gene unclear. CDR1 is LGHNA and CDR2 is YNFKEQ in the germline V gene. Trimming took 3 bases from V and 5 from J, leaving 5 bases between them. This CDR3 region has 12 residues. CDR3 sequence (DNA): TGTGCCAGCAGCCACGCCGATCAGCCCCAGCATTTT. Its protein is CASSHADQPQHF.

The V and J genes are TRBV12-3 or TRBV12-4 and TRBJ2-3; perhaps D is TRBD1 or TRBD2 (6 bases each). This CDR3 has 13 residues. V was cut by 7 bases and J by 3 bases, with 11 bases left in between. The CDR3 bases are TGTGCCAGCATCGGGGGCCCGACAGATACGCAGTATTTT. The encoded protein is CASIGGPTDTQYF.

V gene TRBV28 combines with J gene TRBJ2-4; D gene ambiguous. Trimming shortened V by 7 bases and J by 0 bases, and 7 bases separated the two germline ends. The CDR3 loop spans 13 amino acids. Germline loops: CDR1 MDHEN, CDR2 SYDVKM. CDR3 DNA: TGTGCCAGCACCCCACCAGCCAAAAACATTCAGTACTTC. It translates to CASTPPAKNIQYF.

Details on this clone: The junction departs from the called germline gene at one end, perhaps through a read error. The rearrangement links TRBV7-7 to TRBJ2-1; D uncertain. The CDR3 runs 12 residues. From germline, CDR1 is SSHAT and CDR2 FNYEAQ (reference sequence). The CDR3 sequence: CASSPNMNEQFF. The DNA of the CDR3 is TGTGCTAGCAGCCCGAATATGAATGAGCAGTTCTTC.

This chain joins TRBV19 and TRBJ1-5; D is perhaps TRBD1 (5 bases). With 4 bases removed from V and 0 bases from J, the gap between germline ends came to 13 bases. Germline V CDR1 and CDR2: LNHDA, SQIVND (reference sequence). The length of the CDR3 is 16 residues. In DNA, the CDR3 is TGTGCCAGTAGTACCATGGGGCAGAATAGCAATCAGCCCCAGCATTTT. It is translated as CASSTMGQNSNQPQHF.

In this sample, this clone turned up a few times. The J gene is TRBJ1-2, the V gene TRBV14; TRBD1 is a possible D gene (5 bases). The ends were cut back, 1 base at V and 6 bases at J, with 15 bases in the middle. CDR1 and CDR2 (germline): SGHDN, FVKESK. The CDR3 length is 15 residues. The CDR3 loop reads CASSQAPRTTHGYTF. The DNA for the CDR3 is TGTGCCAGCAGCCAAGCCCCCCGGACAACTCATGGCTACACCTTC.

V and J are TRBV13 and TRBJ2-1; D call uncertain. There are 15 residues in the CDR3. Germline V gene data show CDR1 as PRHDT and CDR2 as FYEKMQ (reference sequence). V was shortened by 5 bases and J by 0 bases, with 11 bases between the two germline ends. The CDR3 DNA follows: TGTGCCAGCAGCGCTGACCCCGCCTCCTACAATGAGCAGTTCTTC. It codes for CASSADPASYNEQFF.

This clone appeared once. The rearrangement uses TRBV25-1 and TRBJ1-1; tentative D call: TRBD1 (5 bases). This CDR3 is built from 14 residues. Germline V gene data show CDR1 as MGHDK and CDR2 as SYGVNS. Trimming left V 4 bases short and J 8 bases short, with 17 bases between. The CDR3 DNA reads as TGTGCCAGCAGTGCTTCGGGGGAGGGAACCGAAGCTTTCTTT. Its protein is CASSASGEGTEAFF.

This sequence joins TRBV7-2 and TRBJ1-1, with a tentative D call TRBD1 (6 bases). The CDR3 is 13 residues long. Trimming shortened V by 3 bases and J by 8 bases, and 13 bases separated the two germline ends. Germline V CDR1 and CDR2: SGHTA, FQGNSA. CDR3 in DNA: TGTGCCAGCAGCTTGGGTCAGGGGACCGAAGCTTTCTTT. The encoded protein is CASSLGQGTEAFF.

As to this clone: This sample also contains other DNA sequences that code for the same CDR3. The V and J genes are TRBV7-8 and TRBJ1-1; the D is unclear. This CDR3 region has 12 residues. Trimming left V 3 bases short and J 2 bases short, with 4 bases between. Germline V gives CDR1 SGHVS, CDR2 FQNEAQ. CDR3 residues: CASSFGNTEAFF. The CDR3 bases are TGTGCCAGCAGCTTCGGTAACACTGAAGCTTTCTTT.

The V and J genes are TRBV10-2 and TRBJ2-7, with 7 bases identical to TRBD2. V lost 5 bases to trimming and J lost 2 bases; unmatched junction nucleotides: 6. The CDR3 is 14 amino acids. Per germline, CDR1 WSHSY and CDR2 SAAADI. CDR3 loop: CASSLSGVTYEQYV. The CDR3 nucleotides are TGCGCCAGCAGTCTAAGCGGGGTTACCTACGAGCAGTACGTC.

The V and J genes are TRBV28 and TRBJ1-5; TRBD1 agrees at 7 bases. V lost 4 bases to trimming and J lost 7 bases; unmatched junction nucleotides: 7. There are 14 residues in the CDR3. Germline CDR1 MDHEN, CDR2 SYDVKM. As DNA, the CDR3 is TGTGCCAGCAGTTCATACAGGGGTAGGCAGCCCCAGCATTTT. Protein: CASSSYRGRQPQHF.

The J gene is TRBJ1-5, the V gene TRBV27, with D uncertain. The CDR3 is made up of 14 amino acids. V was trimmed by 0 bases and J by 4 bases, leaving 7 bases between them. Germline V CDR1 and CDR2: MNHEY, SMNVEV (reference sequence). The CDR3 DNA reads as TGTGCCAGCAGTTTATCGCAGGTAAATCAGCCCCAGCATTTT. Its protein product is CASSLSQVNQPQHF.

The V gene is TRBV6-1, the J gene TRBJ2-5; D perhaps matches TRBD1 (6 bases). Germline CDR1 and CDR2: MNHNS and SASEGT. V was pared by 3 bases and J by 5 bases, with 19 bases between. The length of the CDR3 is 16 residues. The CDR3: CASSEIQGTRKETQYF. The CDR3 nucleotides are TGTGCCAGCAGTGAGATACAGGGAACAAGGAAGGAGACCCAGTACTTC.

This clone has only one observation. The CDR3 sequence is CASSFGEDYTF. DNA of the CDR3: TGTGCCAGCAGTTTTGGGGAAGACTACACCTTC. V and J are TRBV6-5 and TRBJ1-2, with D unclear. Trimming cost V 4 bases and J 10 bases, with 10 bases left between them. The CDR3 is 11 amino acids. Germline V gene sequence: CDR1 MNHEY, CDR2 SVGAGI.

J is TRBJ1-1 and V is TRBV29-1, with no clear D. Germline V gene sequence: CDR1 SQVTM, CDR2 ANQGSEA. The V gene lost 5 bases and the J gene lost 1 base, with 11 bases spanning the gap. The length of the CDR3 is 13 residues. This CDR3 is CSVLQQKNTEAFF. The CDR3 coding sequence is TGCAGCGTTTTGCAACAGAAGAACACTGAAGCTTTCTTT.

The chain combines TRBV19 with TRBJ1-1; D unresolved. Trimming cost V 7 bases and J 0 bases, with 15 bases left between them. The germline V gene has CDR1 LNHDA and CDR2 SQIVND (reference sequence). This CDR3 contains 15 residues. The CDR3 loop reads CASTNERQLNTEAFF. In DNA form, the CDR3 reads TGTGCCAGTACCAATGAGAGGCAGTTGAACACTGAAGCTTTCTTT.

This chain uses TRBV11-3 with TRBJ2-1; 12 bases align to TRBD2. The CDR3 length is 19 residues. Germline V CDR1 and CDR2: SGHNT, YENEEA. The junction had 15 bases not matched to a gene; V was cut back by 2 bases and J by 7 bases. CDR3 amino acids: CASSLSGTSSGRAGNEQFF. The CDR3 bases are TGTGCCAGCAGCTTAAGCGGGACGTCTAGCGGGAGGGCCGGGAATGAGCAGTTCTTC.

The chain combines TRBV30 with TRBJ2-7; possibly TRBD1 or TRBD2 for D (5 bases each). Trimming removed 0 bases from V and 7 bases from J, with 16 bases in between. Germline loops: CDR1 GTSNPN, CDR2 SVGIG (reference sequence). The CDR3 consists of 14 residues. The CDR3 region has the DNA TGTGCCTGGAGTGTAGTAGGGGCGCGCGGGGAGCAGTACTTC. This encodes CAWSVVGARGEQYF.

The chain uses TRBV6-4 and TRBJ2-3, with no clear D. Trimming took off 6 bases at V and 1 base at J, with 14 bases between the two ends. CDR3 length equals 15 residues. CDR1 is MRHNA, CDR2 SNTAGT, per germline. The CDR3 here is CASSPLAGGTDTQYF. The DNA for the CDR3 is TGTGCCAGCAGCCCCCTGGCTGGGGGCACAGATACGCAGTATTTT.

The chain combines TRBV18 with TRBJ1-5; D may be TRBD1 (5 bases). Germline CDR1 KGHSH, CDR2 LQKENI. The CDR3 sequence is 15 residues long. Trimming removed 5 bases from V and 5 bases from J, with 16 bases in between. In DNA form, the CDR3 reads TGTGCCAGCTCATCAAGGCAGGGAGCGGATCAGCCCCAGCATTTT. Translated: CASSSRQGADQPQHF.

The chain is built from TRBV18 and TRBJ1-4; no clear D gene. The CDR3 consists of 12 residues. The germline V gene encodes CDR1 KGHSH and CDR2 LQKENI. Trimming took off 3 bases at V and 4 bases at J, with 3 bases between the two ends. CDR3 protein: CASSPNNEKLFF. The CDR3 DNA is TGTGCCAGCTCACCGAATAATGAAAAACTGTTTTTT.

This chain joins TRBV5-1 and TRBJ2-3; D might be TRBD1 or TRBD2, each matching 5 bases. With 0 bases removed from V and 4 bases from J, the gap between germline ends came to 15 bases. The CDR3 sequence is 16 residues long. The germline V gene encodes CDR1 SGHRS and CDR2 YFSETQ. The CDR3 DNA reads TGCGCCAGCAGCTTGGAAGGGGACCAGAGGGCAGATACGCAGTATTTT. This encodes CASSLEGDQRADTQYF.

CDR3 region: CSVDKGWSTDTQYF. In DNA, the CDR3 is TGCAGCGTTGATAAGGGATGGAGCACAGATACGCAGTATTTT. The chain carries TRBV29-1 and TRBJ2-3; no clear D. The CDR3 contains 14 residues. Trimming removed 3 bases from V and 0 bases from J, with 10 bases in between. CDR1 is SQVTM and CDR2 is ANQGSEA in the germline V gene.

The chain joins TRBV11-2 to TRBJ1-4; 8 nucleotides align to TRBD1. CDR1 and CDR2 from the germline V gene are SGHAT and FQNNGV. V shed 5 bases and J 10 bases; nucleotides not matched to a gene: 6. The CDR3 sequence is 13 residues long. The CDR3 nucleotides are TGTGCCAGCAGCCTAGGGACAGGCTCAAAACTGTTTTTT. Translating it yields CASSLGTGSKLFF.

This chain connects TRBV4-1 to TRBJ1-3; D not certain. The CDR3 length is 16 residues. The V end was cut by 0 bases, the J end by 0 bases, with 9 bases between. Germline CDR1 and CDR2: MGHRA and YSYEKL. The CDR3, as DNA: TGCGCCAGCAGCCAAGACCACGGAGGCTCTGGAAACACCATATATTTT. Its translation is CASSQDHGGSGNTIYF.